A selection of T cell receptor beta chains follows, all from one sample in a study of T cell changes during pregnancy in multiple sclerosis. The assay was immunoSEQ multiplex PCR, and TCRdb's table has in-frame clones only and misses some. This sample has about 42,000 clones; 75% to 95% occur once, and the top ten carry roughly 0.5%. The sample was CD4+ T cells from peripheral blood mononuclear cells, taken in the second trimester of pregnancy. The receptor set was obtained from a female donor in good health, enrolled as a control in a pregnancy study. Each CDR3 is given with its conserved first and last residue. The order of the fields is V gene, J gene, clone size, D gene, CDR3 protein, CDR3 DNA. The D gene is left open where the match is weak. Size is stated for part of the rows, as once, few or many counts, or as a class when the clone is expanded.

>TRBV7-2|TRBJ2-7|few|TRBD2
CASSSLAGVYEQYF
TGTGCCAGCAGCTCCCTAGCGGGAGTGTACGAGCAGTACTTC
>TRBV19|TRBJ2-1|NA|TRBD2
CASSSGGGVNEQFF
TGTGCCAGTAGCAGCGGGGGGGGTGTCAATGAGCAGTTCTTC
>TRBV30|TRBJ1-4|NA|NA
CAWARVSISATNEKLFF
TGTGCCTGGGCTCGGGTCTCCATATCAGCAACTAATGAAAAACTGTTTTTT
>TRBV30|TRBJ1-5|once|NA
CAWSPYMRELGQPQHF
TGTGCCTGGAGTCCCTATATGAGGGAGTTGGGTCAGCCCCAGCATTTT
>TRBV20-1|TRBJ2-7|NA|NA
CSAGDRDEQYF
TGCAGTGCGGGAGACCGGGACGAGCAGTACTTC
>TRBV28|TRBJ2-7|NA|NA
CASSLSGAYEQYF
TGTGCCAGCAGTTTATCGGGGGCCTACGAGCAGTACTTC
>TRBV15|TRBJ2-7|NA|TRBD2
CATSTSGADEQYF
TGTGCCACCAGCACTAGCGGGGCCGACGAGCAGTACTTC
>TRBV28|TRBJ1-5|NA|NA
CASSLVRQGWNSNQPQHF
TGTGCCAGCAGTTTAGTCCGGCAGGGATGGAATAGCAATCAGCCCCAGCATTTT
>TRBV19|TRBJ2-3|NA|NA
CASSRDIRGSTDTQYF
TGTGCCAGTAGTAGGGATATCAGGGGATCCACAGATACGCAGTATTTT
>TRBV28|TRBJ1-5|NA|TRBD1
CASGPTGGGNQPQHF
TGTGCCAGCGGCCCTACAGGGGGTGGCAATCAGCCCCAGCATTTT
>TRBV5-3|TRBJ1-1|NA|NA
CARSPGFF
TGTGCCAGATCCCCCGGTTTCTTT
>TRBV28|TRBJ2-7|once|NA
CASTSDSSYEQYF
TGTGCCAGCACTAGCGACAGCTCCTACGAGCAGTACTTC
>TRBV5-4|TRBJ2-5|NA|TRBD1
CASSLDRDRRETQYF
TGTGCCAGCAGCTTGGACCGGGACAGGCGTGAGACCCAGTACTTC
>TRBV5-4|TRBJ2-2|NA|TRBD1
CASSRGDRGTGELFF
TGTGCCAGCAGCAGGGGGGACAGGGGGACCGGGGAGCTGTTTTTT
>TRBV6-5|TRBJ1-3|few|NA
CASSYISLSGNTIYF
TGTGCCAGCAGTTACATAAGCTTGTCTGGAAACACCATATATTTT
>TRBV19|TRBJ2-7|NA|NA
CASSTTGTTYEQYF
TGTGCCAGTAGTACAACGGGAACGACGTACGAGCAGTACTTC
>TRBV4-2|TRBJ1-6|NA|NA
CASSPEGRGSPLHF
TGTGCCAGCAGCCCGGAGGGGAGGGGTTCACCCCTCCACTTT
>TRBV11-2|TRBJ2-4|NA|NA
CASSLQGNLAKNIQYF
TGTGCCAGCAGCCTCCAGGGGAACTTAGCCAAAAACATTCAGTACTTC
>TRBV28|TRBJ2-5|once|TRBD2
CASSLRWREGRKETQYF
TGTGCCAGCAGTTTAAGGTGGCGGGAGGGCCGTAAAGAGACCCAGTACTTC
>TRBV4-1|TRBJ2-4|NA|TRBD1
CASSQDPGQGVRNIQYF
TGCGCCAGCAGCCAAGACCCGGGACAGGGTGTAAGGAACATTCAGTACTTC
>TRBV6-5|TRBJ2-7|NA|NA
CASSLRDTDYEQYF
TGTGCCAGCAGTCTCCGGGACACCGATTACGAGCAGTACTTC
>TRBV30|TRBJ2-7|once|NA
CAWSVPIHEQYF
TGTGCCTGGAGTGTACCTATCCACGAGCAGTACTTC
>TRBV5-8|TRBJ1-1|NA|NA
CASSRGQRGTEAFF
TGTGCCAGCAGCAGAGGACAGAGGGGCACTGAAGCTTTCTTT
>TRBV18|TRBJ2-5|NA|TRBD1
CASSPKRGLDETQYF
TGTGCCAGCTCACCAAAAAGGGGGCTCGACGAGACCCAGTACTTC
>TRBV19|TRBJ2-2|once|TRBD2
CASSPLFTGGTGELFF
TGTGCCAGTAGTCCGCTCTTTACCGGGGGGACCGGGGAGCTGTTTTTT
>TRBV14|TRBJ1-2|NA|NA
CASSQDRGALGYTF
TGTGCCAGCAGCCAAGATCGGGGGGCACTTGGCTACACCTTC
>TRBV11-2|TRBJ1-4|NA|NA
CASSSDGLKGEKLFF
TGTGCCAGCAGCAGCGACGGACTGAAGGGTGAAAAACTGTTTTTT
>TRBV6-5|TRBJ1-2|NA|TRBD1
CASSYGTGVDGYTF
TGTGCCAGCAGTTATGGGACAGGGGTGGACGGCTACACCTTC
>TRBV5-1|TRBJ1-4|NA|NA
CASSLGGNPEKLFF
TGCGCCAGCAGCTTGGGCGGTAATCCCGAAAAACTGTTTTTT
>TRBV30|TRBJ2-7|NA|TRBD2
CAWSVLGGSAYEQYF
TGTGCCTGGAGTGTACTTGGCGGGAGTGCCTACGAGCAGTACTTC
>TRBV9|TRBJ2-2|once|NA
CASSVVAPNTGELFF
TGTGCCAGCAGCGTAGTGGCCCCGAACACCGGGGAGCTGTTTTTT
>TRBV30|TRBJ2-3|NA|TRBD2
CAWRQGTSGVTDTQYF
TGTGCCTGGAGGCAAGGGACTAGCGGAGTCACAGATACGCAGTATTTT
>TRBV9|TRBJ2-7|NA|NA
CASSVDGGAGTGNYEQYF
TGTGCCAGCAGCGTGGATGGGGGGGCCGGGACAGGTAACTACGAGCAGTACTTC
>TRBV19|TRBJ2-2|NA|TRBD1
CASSLPRGRTNTGELFF
TGTGCCAGTAGTCTCCCCAGGGGGCGGACGAACACCGGGGAGCTGTTTTTT
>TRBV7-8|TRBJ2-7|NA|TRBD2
CASSLRAGGLLYEQYF
TGTGCCAGCAGCTTAAGGGCGGGGGGGCTACTCTACGAGCAGTACTTC
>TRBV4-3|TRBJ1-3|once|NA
CASSQGGSTGNTIYF
TGCGCCAGCAGCCAGGGAGGGAGTACTGGAAACACCATATATTTT
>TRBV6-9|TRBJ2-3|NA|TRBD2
CASSYRTSGITDTQYF
TGTGCCAGCAGTTATCGGACTAGCGGAATTACAGATACGCAGTATTTT
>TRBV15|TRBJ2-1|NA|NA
CATSRELGGDRYNEQFF
TGTGCCACCAGCAGAGAATTAGGCGGGGACAGATACAATGAGCAGTTCTTC
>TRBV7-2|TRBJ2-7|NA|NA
CASSRVAYEQYF
TGTGCCAGCAGCCGAGTTGCCTACGAGCAGTACTTC
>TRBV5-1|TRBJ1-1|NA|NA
CASSNQQGQNTEAFF
TGCGCCAGCAGCAACCAACAGGGACAAAACACTGAAGCTTTCTTT
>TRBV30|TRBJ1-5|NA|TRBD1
CAWSASRGYSNQPQHF
TGTGCCTGGAGTGCCTCCAGGGGGTATAGCAATCAGCCCCAGCATTTT
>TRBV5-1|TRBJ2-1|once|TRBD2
CASSFTSGRGYNEQFF
TGCGCCAGCAGCTTCACTAGCGGGAGGGGCTACAATGAGCAGTTCTTC
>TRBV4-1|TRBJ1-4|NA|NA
CASSQEVGQGREKLFF
TGCGCCAGCAGCCAAGAGGTCGGGCAGGGAAGAGAAAAACTGTTTTTT
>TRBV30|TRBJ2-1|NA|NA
CAWSGMANNEQFF
TGTGCCTGGAGCGGGATGGCAAACAATGAGCAGTTCTTC
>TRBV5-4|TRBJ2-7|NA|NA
CASSPPRSGEQYF
TGTGCCAGCAGCCCCCCCCGGTCGGGCGAGCAGTACTTC
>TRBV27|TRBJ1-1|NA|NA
CASRPPTGTYTEAFF
TGTGCCAGCCGTCCACCCACAGGGACCTACACTGAAGCTTTCTTT
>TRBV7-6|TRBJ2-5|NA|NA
CASSLGTQETQYF
TGTGCCAGCAGCTTAGGGACACAAGAGACCCAGTACTTC
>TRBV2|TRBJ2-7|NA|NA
CASRMNSVNEQYF
TGTGCCAGCAGAATGAATAGTGTTAACGAGCAGTACTTC
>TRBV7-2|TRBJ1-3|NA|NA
CASSLGGLGAGNTIYF
TGTGCCAGCAGCTTAGGGGGGCTGGGAGCTGGAAACACCATATATTTT
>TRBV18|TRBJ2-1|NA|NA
CASSLENPGLGIEQFF
TGTGCCAGCTCACTAGAAAACCCGGGACTCGGGATTGAGCAGTTCTTC
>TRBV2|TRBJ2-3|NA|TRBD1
CASDPDRRSTDTQYF
TGTGCCAGCGATCCGGACAGGCGGAGCACAGATACGCAGTATTTT
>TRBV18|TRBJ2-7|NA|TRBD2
CASSPRASGDNEQYF
TGTGCCAGCTCACCACGGGCTAGCGGGGACAACGAGCAGTACTTC
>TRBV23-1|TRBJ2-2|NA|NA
CASRNPRESDTGELFF
TGCGCCAGCAGAAACCCCAGGGAAAGCGACACCGGGGAGCTGTTTTTT